These 13 T cell receptor beta chains were sequenced from one sample in a study of shared clonotypes between healthy human individuals. Clones were sequenced by immunoSEQ multiplex PCR, and TCRdb holds only the in-frame ones, with some missing. The profile covers millions of clones, with roughly nine tenths appearing a single time and 0.11% to 0.15% taken by the ten largest. The sample consisted of naive CD4+ T cells sorted from blood. The subset here: CD45RA+ positively selected. Receptor source: a man aged 18 to 30 in good health.

The chain carries TRBV28 and TRBJ1-5, with D hard to call. Germline V gene data show CDR1 as MDHEN and CDR2 as SYDVKM. The V gene lost 5 bases and the J gene lost 9 bases, with 8 bases spanning the gap. The CDR3 has 11 residues. CDR3 sequence (DNA): TGTGCCAGCAGTCCTCTGGGGCCCCAGCATTTT. It is translated as CASSPLGPQHF.

Notes on this clone: Other DNA sequences in the same sample also yield this CDR3. The chain uses TRBV28 and TRBJ1-2; D ambiguous. This CDR3 is built from 12 residues. CDR1 MDHEN and CDR2 SYDVKM come from the germline V gene. V was cut by 3 bases and J by 4 bases, with 6 bases left in between. The CDR3 DNA is TGTGCCAGCAGTTTCCGTGGCTATGGCTACACCTTC. It specifies CASSFRGYGYTF.

The CDR3 reads CASSALGNLHYEQYF. The CDR3 nucleotides read TGTGCCAGCAGTGCCTTGGGAAATCTCCACTACGAGCAGTACTTC. The rearrangement links TRBV6-1 to TRBJ2-7, with D unresolved. V lost 4 bases, J lost 3 bases, and 16 bases lay in between. The CDR3 consists of 15 residues. Germline-derived CDR1 and CDR2 are MNHNS and SASEGT.

V gene TRBV19 combines with J gene TRBJ2-7; 9 positions agree with TRBD1. Germline V gives CDR1 LNHDA, CDR2 SQIVND (reference sequence). V shed 5 bases and J 1 base; nucleotides not matched to a gene: 6. There are 15 residues in the CDR3. The CDR3 reads CASSETGTGSYEQYF. As DNA, the CDR3 is TGTGCCAGTAGTGAAACCGGGACAGGGTCCTACGAGCAGTACTTC.

This clone was observed a handful of times. The chain recombines TRBV7-8 with TRBJ1-1, with D unclear. Germline CDR1 reads SGHVS; CDR2 reads FQNEAQ. The CDR3 length is 13 residues. Trimming left V 5 bases short and J 1 base short, with 8 bases between. In DNA, the CDR3 is TGTGCCAGCAGCCAAGTGGGGAACACTGAAGCTTTCTTT. As protein: CASSQVGNTEAFF. Complete variable domain (other parts from reference TRBV7-8 and TRBJ1-1): GAGVSQSPRYKVAKRGQDVALRCDPISGHVSLFWYQQALGQGPEFLTYFQNEAQLDKSGLPSDRFFAERPEGSVSTLKIQRTQQEDSAVYLCASSQVGNTEAFFGQGTRLTVV.

The V and J genes are TRBV7-9 and TRBJ2-4; 7 bases agree with TRBD1. The V segment lost 5 bases and the J segment 5 bases; nucleotides outside the gene matches: 12. This CDR3 is built from 16 residues. The germline gives CDR1 SEHNR, CDR2 FQNEAQ (reference sequence). This CDR3 is CASSQGRGWVENIQYF. CDR3 in DNA: TGTGCCAGCAGCCAAGGCAGGGGGTGGGTTGAAAACATTCAGTACTTC.

V gene TRBV7-3 combines with J gene TRBJ1-3; no reliable D call. This CDR3 has 15 residues. Germline V CDR1 and CDR2: SGHTA, FQGTGA. Trimming removed 5 bases at V and 1 base at J, with 12 bases between. The CDR3 nucleotides read TGTGCCAGCAGCCAACCTACAGAGTCTGGAAACACCATATATTTT. Translating gives CASSQPTESGNTIYF. Together with reference TRBV7-3 and TRBJ1-3, the CDR3 gives the full variable domain: GAGVSQTPSNKVTEKGKYVELRCDPISGHTALYWYRQSLGQGPEFLIYFQGTGAADDSGLPNDRFFAVRPEGSVSTLKIQRTERGDSAVYLCASSQPTESGNTIYFGEGSWLTVV.

This sequence joins TRBV7-2 and TRBJ2-7; D uncertain. CDR3 length: 13 residues. CDR1 is SGHTA, CDR2 FQGNSA, per germline. Trimming took 5 bases from V and 3 from J, leaving 11 bases between them. The CDR3 DNA is TGTGCCAGCAGCGGTCAAGGGATCTACGAGCAGTACTTC. Its translation is CASSGQGIYEQYF.

This rearrangement joins TRBV30 to TRBJ2-1; D possibly corresponds to TRBD1 (6 bases). V was clipped by 5 bases and J by 4 bases, with 12 bases between them. The germline gives CDR1 GTSNPN, CDR2 SVGIG (reference sequence). This CDR3 is built from 13 residues. This CDR3 is CAWGRQAYNEQFF. For the CDR3, the DNA is TGTGCCTGGGGAAGACAGGCGTACAATGAGCAGTTCTTC.

The chain recombines TRBV30 with TRBJ1-6; D may be TRBD1 (6 bases). The CDR3 spans 14 residues. V lost 3 bases and J 8 bases, leaving 14 bases between the germline ends. The germline CDR1 and CDR2 sequences are GTSNPN and SVGIG (reference sequence). Written as DNA, the CDR3 is TGTGCCTGGAGGGGCGGGGGGCCTCATTCACCCCTCCACTTT. Its translation: CAWRGGGPHSPLHF.

This clone was detected once. The V call is TRBV7-2, the J call TRBJ2-5; D perhaps matches TRBD2 (6 bases). This CDR3 spans 13 amino acids. Trimming took off 6 bases at V and 5 bases at J, with 13 bases between the two ends. The germline CDR1 and CDR2 sequences are SGHTA and FQGNSA. CDR3 sequence reads: CASRGGVRETQYF. The CDR3 coding sequence is TGTGCCAGCAGGGGCGGGGTAAGGGAGACCCAGTACTTC. The full variable domain, rest sourced from reference TRBV7-2 and TRBJ2-5, is GAGVSQSPSNKVTEKGKDVELRCDPISGHTALYWYRQSLGQGLEFLIYFQGNSAPDKSGLPSDRFSAERTGGSVSTLTIQRTQQEDSAVYLCASRGGVRETQYFGPGTRLLVL.

V usage is TRBV9 and J usage is TRBJ2-7, with no clear D. The V end was cut by 4 bases, the J end by 2 bases, with 19 bases between. Germline values: CDR1 SGDLS, CDR2 YYNGEE. The CDR3 length is 16 residues. For the CDR3, the DNA is TGTGCCAGCAGCCCCACCGGGTGGGCAGACGCCTACGAGCAGTACTTC. It specifies CASSPTGWADAYEQYF.

The V call is TRBV28, the J call TRBJ1-2, with no clear D. CDR3 length: 11 residues. Germline V gives CDR1 MDHEN, CDR2 SYDVKM. Trimming removed 6 bases at V and 7 bases at J, with 9 bases between. The CDR3 DNA sequence: TGTGCCAGCAGCGCCAGTGTTGGCTACACCTTC. Its protein product is CASSASVGYTF.